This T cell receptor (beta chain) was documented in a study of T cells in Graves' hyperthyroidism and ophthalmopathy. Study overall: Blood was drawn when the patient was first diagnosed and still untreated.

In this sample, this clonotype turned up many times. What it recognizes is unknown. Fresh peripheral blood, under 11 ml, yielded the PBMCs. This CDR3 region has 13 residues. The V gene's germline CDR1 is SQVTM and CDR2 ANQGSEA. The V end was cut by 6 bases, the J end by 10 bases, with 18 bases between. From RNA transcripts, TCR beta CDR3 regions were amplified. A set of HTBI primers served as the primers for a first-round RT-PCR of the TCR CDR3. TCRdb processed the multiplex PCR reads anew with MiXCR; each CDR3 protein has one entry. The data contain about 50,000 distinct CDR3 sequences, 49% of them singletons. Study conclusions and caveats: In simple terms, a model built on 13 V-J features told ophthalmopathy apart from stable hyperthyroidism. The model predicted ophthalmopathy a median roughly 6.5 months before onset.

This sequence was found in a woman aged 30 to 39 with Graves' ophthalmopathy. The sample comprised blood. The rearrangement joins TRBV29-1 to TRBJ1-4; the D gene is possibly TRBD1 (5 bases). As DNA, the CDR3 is TGCAGCGTCGTCAGGGCGGGAGGTGGAAAACTGTTTTTT. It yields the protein CSVVRAGGGKLFF.